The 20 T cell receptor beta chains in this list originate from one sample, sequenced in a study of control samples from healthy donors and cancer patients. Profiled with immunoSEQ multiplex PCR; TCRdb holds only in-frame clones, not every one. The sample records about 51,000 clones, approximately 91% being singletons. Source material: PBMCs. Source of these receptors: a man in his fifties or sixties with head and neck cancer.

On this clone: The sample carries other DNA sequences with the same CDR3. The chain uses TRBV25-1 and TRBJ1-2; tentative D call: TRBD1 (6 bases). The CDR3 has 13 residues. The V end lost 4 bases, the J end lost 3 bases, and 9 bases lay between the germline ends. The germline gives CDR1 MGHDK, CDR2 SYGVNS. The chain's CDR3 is CASSVGGDYGYTF. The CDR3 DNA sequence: TGTGCCAGCAGTGTTGGGGGCGACTATGGCTACACCTTC.

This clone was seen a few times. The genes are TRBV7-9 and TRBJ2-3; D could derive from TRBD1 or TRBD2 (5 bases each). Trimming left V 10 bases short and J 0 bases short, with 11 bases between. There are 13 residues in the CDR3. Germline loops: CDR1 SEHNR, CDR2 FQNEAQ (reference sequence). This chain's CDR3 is CATRDGSTDTQYF. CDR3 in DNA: TGTGCCACTAGGGACGGTAGCACAGATACGCAGTATTTT.

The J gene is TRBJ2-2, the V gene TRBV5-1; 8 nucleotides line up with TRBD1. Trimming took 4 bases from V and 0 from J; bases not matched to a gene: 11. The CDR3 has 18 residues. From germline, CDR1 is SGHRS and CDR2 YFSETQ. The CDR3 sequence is CASSTRTGWGPNTGELFF. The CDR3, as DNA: TGCGCCAGCAGCACAAGGACAGGGTGGGGTCCGAACACCGGGGAGCTGTTTTTT.

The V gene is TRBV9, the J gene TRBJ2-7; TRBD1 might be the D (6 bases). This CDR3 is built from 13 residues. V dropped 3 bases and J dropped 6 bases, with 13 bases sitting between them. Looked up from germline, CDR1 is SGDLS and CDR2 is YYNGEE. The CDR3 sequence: CASSDRVRGEQYF. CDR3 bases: TGTGCCAGCAGCGACCGTGTCAGGGGCGAGCAGTACTTC.

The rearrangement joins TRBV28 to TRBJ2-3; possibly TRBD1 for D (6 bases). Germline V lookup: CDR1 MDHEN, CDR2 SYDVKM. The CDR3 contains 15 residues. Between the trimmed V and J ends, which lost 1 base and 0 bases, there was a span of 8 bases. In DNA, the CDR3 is TGTGCCAGCAGTTTATTCCAGGGGAGCACAGATACGCAGTATTTT. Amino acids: CASSLFQGSTDTQYF.

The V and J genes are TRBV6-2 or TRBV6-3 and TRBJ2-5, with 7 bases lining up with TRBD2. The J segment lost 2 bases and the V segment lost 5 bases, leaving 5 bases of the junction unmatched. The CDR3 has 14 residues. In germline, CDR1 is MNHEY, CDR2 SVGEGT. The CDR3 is CASSPGLVQETQYF. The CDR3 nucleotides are TGTGCCAGCAGTCCCGGACTAGTTCAAGAGACCCAGTACTTC.

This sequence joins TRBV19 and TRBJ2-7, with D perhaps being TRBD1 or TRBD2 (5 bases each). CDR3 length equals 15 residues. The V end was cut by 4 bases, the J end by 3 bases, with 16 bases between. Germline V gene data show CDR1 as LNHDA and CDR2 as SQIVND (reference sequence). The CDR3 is CASSNRDEGYYEQYF. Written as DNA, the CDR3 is TGTGCCAGTAGTAACCGGGACGAGGGGTACTACGAGCAGTACTTC. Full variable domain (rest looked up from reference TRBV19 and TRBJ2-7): DGGITQSPKYLFRKEGQNVTLSCEQNLNHDAMYWYRQDPGQGLRLIYYSQIVNDFQKGDIAEGYSVSREKKESFPLTVTSAQKNPTAFYLCASSNRDEGYYEQYFGPGTRLTVT.

CDR3 DNA sequence: TGTGCCAGCCGGCCTCGGGCGGGAGGGGTCTACGAGCAGTACTTC. Its protein product is CASRPRAGGVYEQYF. The chain links TRBV6-5 to TRBJ2-7, with TRBD2 matching 9 bases. CDR1 and CDR2 from the germline V gene are MNHEY and SVGAGI. Trimming cost V 8 bases and J 3 bases; bases outside gene matches: 11. The CDR3 sequence is 15 residues long.

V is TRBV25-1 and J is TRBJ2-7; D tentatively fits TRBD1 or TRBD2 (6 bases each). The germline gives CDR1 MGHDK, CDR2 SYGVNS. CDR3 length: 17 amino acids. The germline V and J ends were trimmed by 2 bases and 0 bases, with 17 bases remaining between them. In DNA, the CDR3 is TGTGCCAGCAGTGAACCCACAAGGGGGGCCAACTCCTACGAGCAGTACTTC. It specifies CASSEPTRGANSYEQYF.

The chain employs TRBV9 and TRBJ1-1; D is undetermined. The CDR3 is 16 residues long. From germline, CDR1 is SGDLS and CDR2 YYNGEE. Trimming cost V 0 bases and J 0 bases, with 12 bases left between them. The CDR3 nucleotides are TGTGCCAGCAGCGTAGTAGGTGGCAGGTTGAACACTGAAGCTTTCTTT. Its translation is CASSVVGGRLNTEAFF.

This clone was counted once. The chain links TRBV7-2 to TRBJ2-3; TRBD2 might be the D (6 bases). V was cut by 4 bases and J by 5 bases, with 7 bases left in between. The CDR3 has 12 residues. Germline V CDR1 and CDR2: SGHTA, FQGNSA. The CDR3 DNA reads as TGTGCCAGCAGCTGGCGGGGAGATACGCAGTATTTT. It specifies CASSWRGDTQYF.

The CDR3 here is CASSPPGTENEKLFF. The CDR3 DNA follows: TGCGCCAGCAGCCCCCCGGGGACTGAGAATGAAAAACTGTTTTTT. The chain joins TRBV5-1 to TRBJ1-4; a possible D gene is TRBD1 (5 bases). The V end was cut by 4 bases, the J end by 5 bases, with 15 bases between. This CDR3 comprises 15 residues. Germline V lookup: CDR1 SGHRS, CDR2 YFSETQ.

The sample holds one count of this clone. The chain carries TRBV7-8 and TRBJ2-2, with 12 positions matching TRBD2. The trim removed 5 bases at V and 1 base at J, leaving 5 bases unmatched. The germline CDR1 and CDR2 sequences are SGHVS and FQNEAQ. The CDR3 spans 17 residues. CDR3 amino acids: CASSRPTSGGNTGELFF. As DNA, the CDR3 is TGTGCCAGCAGCCGACCGACTAGCGGGGGGAACACCGGGGAGCTGTTTTTT.

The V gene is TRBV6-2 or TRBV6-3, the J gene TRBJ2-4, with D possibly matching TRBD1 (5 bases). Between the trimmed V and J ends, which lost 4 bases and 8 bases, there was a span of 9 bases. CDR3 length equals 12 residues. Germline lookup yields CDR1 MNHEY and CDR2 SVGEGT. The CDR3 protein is CASSLFRDIQYF. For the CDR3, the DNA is TGTGCCAGCAGTTTATTCAGGGACATTCAGTACTTC.

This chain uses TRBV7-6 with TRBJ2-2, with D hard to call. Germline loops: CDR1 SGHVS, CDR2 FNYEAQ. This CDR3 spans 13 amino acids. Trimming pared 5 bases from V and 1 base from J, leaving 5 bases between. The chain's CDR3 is CASSLGNTGELFF. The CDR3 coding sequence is TGTGCCAGCAGCCTGGGGAACACCGGGGAGCTGTTTTTT. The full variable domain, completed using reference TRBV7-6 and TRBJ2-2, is GAGVSQSPRYKVTKRGQDVALRCDPISGHVSLYWYRQALGQGPEFLTYFNYEAQQDKSGLPNDRFSAERPEGSISTLTIQRTEQRDSAMYRCASSLGNTGELFFGEGSRLTVL.

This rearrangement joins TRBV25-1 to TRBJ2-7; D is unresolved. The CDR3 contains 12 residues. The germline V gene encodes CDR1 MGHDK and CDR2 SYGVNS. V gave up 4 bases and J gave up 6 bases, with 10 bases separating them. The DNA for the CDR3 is TGTGCCAGCAGTGGGAGAACGGGCGAGCAGTACTTC. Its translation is CASSGRTGEQYF.

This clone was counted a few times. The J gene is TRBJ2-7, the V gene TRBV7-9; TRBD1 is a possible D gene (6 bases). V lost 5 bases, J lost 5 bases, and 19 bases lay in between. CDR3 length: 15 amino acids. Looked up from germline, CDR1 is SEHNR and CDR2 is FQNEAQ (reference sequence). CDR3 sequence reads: CASSRAWGRGNEQYF. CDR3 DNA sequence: TGTGCCAGCAGCAGGGCGTGGGGCAGGGGAAACGAGCAGTACTTC.

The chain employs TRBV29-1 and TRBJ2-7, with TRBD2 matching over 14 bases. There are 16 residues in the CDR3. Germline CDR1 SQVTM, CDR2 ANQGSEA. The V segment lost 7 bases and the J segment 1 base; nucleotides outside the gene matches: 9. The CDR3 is CSAATSGGAESYEQYF. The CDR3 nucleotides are TGCAGCGCCGCGACTAGCGGGGGGGCCGAGTCCTACGAGCAGTACTTC.

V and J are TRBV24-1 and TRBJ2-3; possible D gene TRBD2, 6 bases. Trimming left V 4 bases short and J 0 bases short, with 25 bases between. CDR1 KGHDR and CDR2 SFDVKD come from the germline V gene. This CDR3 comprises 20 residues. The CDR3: CATSDPRGRDVHLSTDTQYF. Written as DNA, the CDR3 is TGTGCCACCAGTGACCCCCGGGGGAGAGATGTCCATCTTAGCACAGATACGCAGTATTTT.

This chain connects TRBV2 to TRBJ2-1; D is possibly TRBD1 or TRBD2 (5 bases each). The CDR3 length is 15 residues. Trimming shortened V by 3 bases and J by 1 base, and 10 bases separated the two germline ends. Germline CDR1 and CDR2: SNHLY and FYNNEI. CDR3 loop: CASSEGPSSYNEQFF. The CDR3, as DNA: TGTGCCAGCAGTGAGGGACCTAGTTCCTACAATGAGCAGTTCTTC.